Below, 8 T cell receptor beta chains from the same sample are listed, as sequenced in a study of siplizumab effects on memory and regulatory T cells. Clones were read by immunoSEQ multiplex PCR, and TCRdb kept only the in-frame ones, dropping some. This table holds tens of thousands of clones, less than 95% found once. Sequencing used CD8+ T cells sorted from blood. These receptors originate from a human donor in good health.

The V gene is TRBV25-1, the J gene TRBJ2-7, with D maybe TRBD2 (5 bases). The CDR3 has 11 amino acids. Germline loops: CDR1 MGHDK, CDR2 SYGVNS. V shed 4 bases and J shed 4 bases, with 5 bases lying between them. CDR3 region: CASSAGYEQYF. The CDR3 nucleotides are TGTGCCAGCAGTGCGGGGTACGAGCAGTACTTC.

The CDR3 nucleotides read TGTGCCAGCAGTCCAACTGTCAGGGAGCCCTACGAGCAGTACTTC. Protein product: CASSPTVREPYEQYF. The rearrangement joins TRBV6-5 to TRBJ2-7, with D perhaps being TRBD1 or TRBD2 (5 bases each). This CDR3 has 15 amino acids. CDR1 and CDR2 (germline): MNHEY, SVGAGI. V dropped 5 bases and J dropped 2 bases, with 16 bases sitting between them.

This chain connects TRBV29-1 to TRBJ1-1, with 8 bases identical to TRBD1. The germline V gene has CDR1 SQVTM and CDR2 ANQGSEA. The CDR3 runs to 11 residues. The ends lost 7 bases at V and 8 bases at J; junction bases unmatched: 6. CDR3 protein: CSARRTGEAFF. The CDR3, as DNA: TGCAGCGCCCGTAGGACAGGGGAAGCTTTCTTT.

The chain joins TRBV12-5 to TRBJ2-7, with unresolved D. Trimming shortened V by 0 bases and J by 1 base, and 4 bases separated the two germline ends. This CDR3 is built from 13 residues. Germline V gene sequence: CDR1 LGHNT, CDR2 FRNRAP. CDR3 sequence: CASGLVGSYEQYF. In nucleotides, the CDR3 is TGTGCTAGTGGTTTGGTTGGTTCCTACGAGCAGTACTTC.

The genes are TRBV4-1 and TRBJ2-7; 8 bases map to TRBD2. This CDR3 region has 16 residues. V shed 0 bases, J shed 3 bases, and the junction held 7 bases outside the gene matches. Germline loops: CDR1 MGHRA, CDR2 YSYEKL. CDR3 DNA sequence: TGCGCCAGCAGCCAAGAAGTGTATAGCGGGAACTACGAGCAGTACTTC. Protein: CASSQEVYSGNYEQYF.

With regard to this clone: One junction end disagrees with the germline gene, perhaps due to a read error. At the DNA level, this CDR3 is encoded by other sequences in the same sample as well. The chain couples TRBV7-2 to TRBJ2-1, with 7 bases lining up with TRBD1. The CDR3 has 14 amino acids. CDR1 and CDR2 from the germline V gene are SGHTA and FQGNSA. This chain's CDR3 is CASSLAGGWNEQFF. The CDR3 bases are TGTGCCAGCAGCTTAGCAGGGGGCTGGAATGAGCAATTCTTC.

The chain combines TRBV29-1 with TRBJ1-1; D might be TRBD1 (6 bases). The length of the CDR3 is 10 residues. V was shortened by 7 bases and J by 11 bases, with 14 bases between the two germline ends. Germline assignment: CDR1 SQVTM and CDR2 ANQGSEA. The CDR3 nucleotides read TGCAGCGCTTCAGGGGTCGGGGCTTTCTTT. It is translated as CSASGVGAFF.

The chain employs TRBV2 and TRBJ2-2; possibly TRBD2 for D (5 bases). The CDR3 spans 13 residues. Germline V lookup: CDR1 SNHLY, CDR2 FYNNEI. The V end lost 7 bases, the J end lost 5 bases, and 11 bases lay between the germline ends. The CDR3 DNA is TGTGCCAGCACCGAACGGAGGACCGGGGAGCTGTTTTTT. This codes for CASTERRTGELFF.